Described below is a single T cell receptor (beta chain) sequence and its context. Its antigen remains unidentified. This sample is part of a study of cytomegalovirus exposure and HLA in healthy donors. Study observations and caveats: The CMV antigen specificity of a few CMV-associated chains was confirmed through in vitro analysis. Later analysis identified a missense DCLRE1C variant that was linked to TCR beta V- and J-gene trimming.

Both 60 Vbeta primers and 13 Jbeta primers went into the PCR. Original processing notes: In a later analysis, the count reached some 83 million unique TCR beta chains, with approximately 10 million shared. The protocol was immunoSEQ multiplex PCR, while the TCRdb copy is restricted to in-frame clones and leaves out a portion. The DNA gave D and trimming, while V, J and clone size come from that table. Of around 150,000 clones in the sample, 71% are singletons; the top ten hold 2.8%. Sequencing was done on a sample of PBMCs. This sequence originates from a woman aged 25 to 39 in good health and CMV-seronegative.

CDR3 nucleotide sequence: TGTGCCAGCAGCTTGTCCCTTAGCTCCTACAATGAGCAGTTCTTC. Translation: CASSLSLSSYNEQFF. The rearrangement links TRBV7-3 to TRBJ2-1; D is ambiguous. CDR1 SGHTA and CDR2 FQGTGA come from the germline V gene. The CDR3 loop spans 15 amino acids. V gave up 3 bases and J gave up 0 bases, with 9 bases separating them.